This TCR beta chain is from a study of cytomegalovirus exposure and HLA in healthy donors. The PCR ran on 60 Vbeta and 13 Jbeta primers. Using immunoSEQ multiplex PCR, the repertoire was profiled, and TCRdb retains in-frame clones only, with some absent. The profile shows 100,000 to 150,000 clones, around 75% of them singletons. Findings and limits, study-wide: In a later analysis, several top co-occurrence clusters appeared linked to parvovirus B19, influenza, CMV and Epstein-Barr virus. As a later analysis showed, a missense DCLRE1C variant was linked to trimming of TCR beta V- and J-genes.

As regards this clone: Its target is unknown.

V was pared by 6 bases and J by 3 bases, with 7 bases of the junction left unmatched. Looked up from germline, CDR1 is SQVTM and CDR2 is ANQGSEA. The CDR3 loop spans 13 amino acids. The source of this sequence is a woman between 45 and 65 years old in good health and CMV-seronegative. The chain recombines TRBV29-1 with TRBJ2-7; 8 bases are shared with TRBD1. Sequencing was performed on PBMCs. CDR3 amino acids: CSVESGTGYEQYF. The CDR3 region has the DNA TGCAGCGTGGAATCCGGGACAGGCTACGAGCAGTACTTC.